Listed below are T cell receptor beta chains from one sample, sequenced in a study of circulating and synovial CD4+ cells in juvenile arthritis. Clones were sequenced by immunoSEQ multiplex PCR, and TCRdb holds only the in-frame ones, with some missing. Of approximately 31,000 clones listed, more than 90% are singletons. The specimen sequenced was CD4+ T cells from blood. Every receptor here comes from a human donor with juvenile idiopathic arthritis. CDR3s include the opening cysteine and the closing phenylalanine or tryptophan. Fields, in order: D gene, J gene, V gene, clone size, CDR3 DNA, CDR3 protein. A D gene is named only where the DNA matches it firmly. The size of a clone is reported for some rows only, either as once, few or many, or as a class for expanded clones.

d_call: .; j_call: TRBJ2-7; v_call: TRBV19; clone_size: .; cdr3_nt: TGTGCCAGTAGTCCCCGGACACCCACCTACGAGCAGTACTTC; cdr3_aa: CASSPRTPTYEQYF
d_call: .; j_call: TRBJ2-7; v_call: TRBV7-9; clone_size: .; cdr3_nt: TGTGCCAGCAGCCACTCCGCCTACGAGCAGTACTTC; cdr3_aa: CASSHSAYEQYF
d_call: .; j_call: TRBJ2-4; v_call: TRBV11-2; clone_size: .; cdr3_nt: TGTGCCAGCAGCTTAGATCAGGGACTAGCCAAAAACATTCAGTACTTC; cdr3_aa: CASSLDQGLAKNIQYF
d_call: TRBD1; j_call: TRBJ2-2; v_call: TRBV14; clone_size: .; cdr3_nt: TGTGCCAGCAGCCGAACGACAGGGGCGAACACCGGGGAGCTGTTTTTT; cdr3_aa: CASSRTTGANTGELFF
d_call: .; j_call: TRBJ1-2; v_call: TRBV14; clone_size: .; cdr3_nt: TGTGCCAGCAGCCAAGATTTGGGGGCTTGGGGCTACACCTTC; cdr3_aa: CASSQDLGAWGYTF
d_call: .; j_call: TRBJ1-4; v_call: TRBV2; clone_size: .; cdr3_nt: TGTGCCAGCGAACGGGGAACTAATGAAAAACTGTTTTTT; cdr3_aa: CASERGTNEKLFF
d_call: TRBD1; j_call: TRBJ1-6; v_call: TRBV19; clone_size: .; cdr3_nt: TGTGCCAGTAGTGCCGGGACAGGGACAGTATCCCCCCTCCACTTT; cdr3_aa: CASSAGTGTVSPLHF
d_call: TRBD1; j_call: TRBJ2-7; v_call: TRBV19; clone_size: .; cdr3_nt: TGTGCCAGTAGTATAGCGGCAACAGGGGGGTCCTACGAGCAGTACTTC; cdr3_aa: CASSIAATGGSYEQYF
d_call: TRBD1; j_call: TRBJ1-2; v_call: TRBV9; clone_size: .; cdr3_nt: TGTGCCAGCAGCGTCCCCCGGCAGGGGGTAAACTATGGCTACACCTTC; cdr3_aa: CASSVPRQGVNYGYTF
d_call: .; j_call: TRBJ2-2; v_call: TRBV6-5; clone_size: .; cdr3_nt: TGTGCCAGCAGTTTAAACACCGGGGAGCTGTTTTTT; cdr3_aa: CASSLNTGELFF
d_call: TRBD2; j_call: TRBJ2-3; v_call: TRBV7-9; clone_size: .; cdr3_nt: TGTGCCAGCAGCTTACGGCGGGAGGAGAAAGATACGCAGTATTTT; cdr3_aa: CASSLRREEKDTQYF
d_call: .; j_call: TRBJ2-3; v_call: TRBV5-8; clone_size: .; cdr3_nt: TGTGCCAGCAGCTTGGCCTCCCAGCGGACCACAGATACGCAGTATTTT; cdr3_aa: CASSLASQRTTDTQYF
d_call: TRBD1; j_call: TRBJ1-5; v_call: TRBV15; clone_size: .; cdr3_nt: TGTGCCACCAGCGAGGGGACCAGGGGGCTCGGTCAGCCCCAGCATTTT; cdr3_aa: CATSEGTRGLGQPQHF
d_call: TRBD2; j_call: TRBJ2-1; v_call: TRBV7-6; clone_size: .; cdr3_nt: TGTGCCAGCAGCTGGGGACTAGCGGGAGGGCAGATGCTGAACAATGAGCAGTTCTTC; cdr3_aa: CASSWGLAGGQMLNNEQFF
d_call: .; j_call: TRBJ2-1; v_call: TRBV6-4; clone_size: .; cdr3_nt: TGTGCCAGCAGTAGAGGGACAAAGGATGAGCAGTTCTTC; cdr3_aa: CASSRGTKDEQFF
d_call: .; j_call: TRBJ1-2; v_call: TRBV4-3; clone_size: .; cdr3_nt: TGCGCCAGCAGCCCTAACAGGGACTATGGCTACACCTTC; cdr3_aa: CASSPNRDYGYTF
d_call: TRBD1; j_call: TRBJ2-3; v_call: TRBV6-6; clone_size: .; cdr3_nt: TGTGCCAGCAGTCTCGGGACAGCCACAGATACGCAGTATTTT; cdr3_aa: CASSLGTATDTQYF
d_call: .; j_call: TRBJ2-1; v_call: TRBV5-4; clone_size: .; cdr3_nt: TGTGCCAGCAGCCCCCCTTCCTACAATGAGCAGTTCTTC; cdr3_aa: CASSPPSYNEQFF
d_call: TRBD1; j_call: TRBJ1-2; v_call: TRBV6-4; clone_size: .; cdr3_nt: TGTGCCAGCAGGGAGTACACAGGGGCGGCCTATGGCTACACCTTC; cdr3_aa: CASREYTGAAYGYTF
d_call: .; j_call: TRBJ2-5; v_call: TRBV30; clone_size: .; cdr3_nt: TGTGCCTGGAGGACTGGGCAGGGGATGGAGACCCAGTACTTC; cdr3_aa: CAWRTGQGMETQYF
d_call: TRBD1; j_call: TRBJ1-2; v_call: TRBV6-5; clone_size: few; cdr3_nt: TGTGCCAGTGGACAGGGGGCCTACACCTTC; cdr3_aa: CASGQGAYTF
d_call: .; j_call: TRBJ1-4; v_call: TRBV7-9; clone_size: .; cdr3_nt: TGTGCCAGCACCCACGGGTTCACTAATGAAAAACTGTTTTTT; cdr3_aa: CASTHGFTNEKLFF
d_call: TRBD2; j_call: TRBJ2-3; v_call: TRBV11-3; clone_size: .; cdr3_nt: TGTGCCAGCAGCCCTGCCCGGAGCGGGGGTGCAGATACGCAGTATTTT; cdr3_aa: CASSPARSGGADTQYF
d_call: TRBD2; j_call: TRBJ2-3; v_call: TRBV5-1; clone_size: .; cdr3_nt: TGCGCCAGCAGGGTTACTAGCGGGGTCACAGATACGCAGTATTTT; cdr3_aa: CASRVTSGVTDTQYF
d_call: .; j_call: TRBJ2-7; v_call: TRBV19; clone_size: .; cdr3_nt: TGTGCCAGTAGTATGGTTCTGAGCTCCTACGAGCAGTACTTC; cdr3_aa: CASSMVLSSYEQYF
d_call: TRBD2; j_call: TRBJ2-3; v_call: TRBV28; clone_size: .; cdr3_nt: TGTGCCAGCAGTACTCTAGCGGGACCCACAGATACGCAGTATTTT; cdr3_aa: CASSTLAGPTDTQYF
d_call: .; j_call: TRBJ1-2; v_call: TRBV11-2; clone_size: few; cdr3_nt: TGTGCCAGCAGACCTCCGAGGCAGGGAGGCTACACCTTC; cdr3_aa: CASRPPRQGGYTF
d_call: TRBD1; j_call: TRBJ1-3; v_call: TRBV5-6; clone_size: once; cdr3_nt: TGTGCCAGCAGCTCGACAGGGGTCGGAAACACCATATATTTT; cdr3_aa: CASSSTGVGNTIYF
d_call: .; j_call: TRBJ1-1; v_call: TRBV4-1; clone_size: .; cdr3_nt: TGCGCCAGCAGCGCACGCGAGATGGGGGGGAACACTGAAGCTTTCTTT; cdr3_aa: CASSAREMGGNTEAFF
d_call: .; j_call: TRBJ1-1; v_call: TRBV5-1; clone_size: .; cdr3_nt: TGCGCCAGCAGCCCCAACCCGGTGAACACTGAAGCTTTCTTT; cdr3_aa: CASSPNPVNTEAFF
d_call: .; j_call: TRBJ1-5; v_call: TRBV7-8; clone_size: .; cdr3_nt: TGTGCCAGCAGCTTAGTCGGGGGGACGGAGTATAGCAATCAGCCCCAGCATTTT; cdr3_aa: CASSLVGGTEYSNQPQHF
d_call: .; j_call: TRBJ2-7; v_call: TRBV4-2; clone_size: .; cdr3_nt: TGTGCCAGCAGCCAAGATCTAGGCAGTCTCTCCTACGAGCAGTACTTC; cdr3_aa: CASSQDLGSLSYEQYF